This is a list of T cell receptor beta chains from one sample in a study of T cells in Graves' hyperthyroidism and ophthalmopathy. TCRdb reanalysed the multiplex PCR reads using MiXCR and keeps one entry per CDR3 protein. The sample holds some 600,000 distinct CDR3 sequences, over 11% seen once. Material: blood. The origin of the receptors is a woman in her twenties or thirties with Graves' hyperthyroidism that later progressed to Graves' ophthalmopathy. Both conserved end residues are part of each CDR3. A D gene is named only where the DNA matches it firmly. Not every row has a clone size; where given, it reads once, few, many or a size class.

abundance	j_gene	v_gene	d_gene	CDR3aa	CDR3nt
many	TRBJ2-3	TRBV20-1	TRBD1	CSARAQGAILPDTQYF	TGCAGTGCTAGAGCGCAGGGGGCAATTCTGCCAGATACGCAGTATTTT
many	TRBJ2-6	TRBV28	TRBD1	CASSLRRQGSGANVLTF	TGTGCCAGCAGTTTACGGAGACAGGGATCTGGGGCCAACGTCCTGACTTTC
many	TRBJ2-4	TRBV28	.	CATATEPDLLAKNIQYF	TGTGCCACCGCGACAGAACCGGACCTACTAGCCAAAAACATTCAGTACTTC
many	TRBJ1-1	TRBV12-3/TRBV12-4	.	CASSLTRPAEAFF	TGTGCCAGCAGTTTGACCCGGCCGGCTGAAGCTTTCTTT
many	TRBJ1-1	TRBV2	.	CASRMGSHEAFF	TGTGCCAGCAGGATGGGGTCACACGAAGCTTTCTTT
many	TRBJ2-5	TRBV10-3	.	CAIPSSSRTQYF	TGTGCCATCCCGTCCTCGTCGAGGACCCAGTACTTC
many	TRBJ1-4	TRBV19	TRBD1	CASSRDRGLDEKLFF	TGTGCCAGTAGTAGGGACAGGGGTTTAGATGAAAAACTGTTTTTT
many	TRBJ2-7	TRBV11-3	TRBD2	CASSPGLAGPYEQYF	TGTGCCAGCAGCCCTGGACTAGCGGGACCCTACGAGCAGTACTTC
many	TRBJ2-3	TRBV2	.	CASSARQGSTDTQYF	TGTGCCAGCAGCGCCCGGCAGGGTAGCACAGATACGCAGTATTTT
many	TRBJ2-1	TRBV7-9	TRBD2	CASSDLLAGGPIDEQFF	TGTGCCAGCAGCGACTTACTAGCGGGAGGTCCAATAGATGAGCAGTTCTTC
few	TRBJ2-3	TRBV9	.	CASSLLREAALDTQYF	TGTGCCAGCAGTCTTCTCCGAGAGGCCGCACTAGATACGCAGTATTTT
few	TRBJ1-1	TRBV5-1	TRBD1	CASAHTGQLNTEAFF	TGCGCCAGCGCCCATACGGGACAGTTGAACACTGAAGCTTTCTTT
many	TRBJ2-1	TRBV6-2/TRBV6-3	TRBD2	CASSYTSGRGYNEQFF	TGTGCCAGCAGTTACACTAGCGGGAGAGGGTACAATGAGCAGTTCTTC
.	TRBJ1-2	TRBV7-9	.	CASSGISNYGYTF	TGTGCCAGCAGCGGGATTTCTAACTATGGCTACACCTTC
many	TRBJ2-1	TRBV6-1	.	CASKSAGTEIYNEQFF	TGTGCCAGCAAGAGCGCCGGGACTGAAATATACAATGAGCAGTTCTTC
few	TRBJ1-1	TRBV20-1	.	CSATIQMNTEAFF	TGCAGTGCTACTATACAGATGAACACTGAAGCTTTCTTT
.	TRBJ2-3	TRBV19	TRBD1	CASNSAQGVTDTQYF	TGTGCCAGTAACTCGGCGCAGGGGGTCACAGATACGCAGTATTTT
many	TRBJ2-1	TRBV20-1	.	CSARGYGFHNEQFF	TGCAGTGCTAGGGGGTATGGGTTCCACAATGAGCAGTTCTTC
few	TRBJ2-1	TRBV2	.	CASSGAGIYNEQFF	TGTGCCAGCAGTGGGGCAGGGATCTACAATGAGCAGTTCTTC
many	TRBJ1-1	TRBV19	TRBD1	CASSKGGEYYTEAFF	TGTGCCAGTAGTAAAGGGGGCGAGTACTACACTGAAGCTTTCTTT
.	TRBJ2-1	TRBV9	.	CASSVDLWGTGNEQFF	TGTGCCAGCAGCGTAGATCTGTGGGGGACGGGCAATGAGCAGTTCTTC
few	TRBJ2-2	TRBV7-8	.	CASSSTVNLNTGELFF	TGTGCCAGCAGCTCCACGGTTAACTTGAACACCGGGGAGCTGTTTTTT
few	TRBJ1-1	TRBV5-1	.	CASSRAGGMGEAFF	TGCGCCAGCAGCCGCGCAGGCGGAATGGGTGAAGCTTTCTTT
many	TRBJ2-5	TRBV11-1	.	CASSPEYQETQYF	TGTGCCAGCAGCCCTGAGTACCAAGAGACCCAGTACTTC
.	TRBJ1-5	TRBV6-2/TRBV6-3	TRBD1	CASTGTGNGQPQHF	TGTGCCAGCACCGGGACAGGGAATGGGCAGCCCCAGCATTTT
few	TRBJ2-1	TRBV28	TRBD2	CASSSPPVAGSSYNEQFF	TGTGCCAGCAGTTCCCCACCGGTAGCGGGGAGCTCCTACAATGAGCAGTTCTTC
few	TRBJ2-5	TRBV12-3/TRBV12-4	TRBD1	CASSPNDRGQETQYF	TGTGCCAGCAGCCCCAATGACAGGGGGCAAGAGACCCAGTACTTC
many	TRBJ2-1	TRBV10-3	TRBD2	CAISESSGRAYEQFF	TGTGCCATCAGTGAGTCTAGCGGGAGGGCCTATGAGCAGTTCTTC
many	TRBJ2-2	TRBV6-1	.	CASSRWDGTGELFF	TGTGCCAGCAGTAGGTGGGATGGCACCGGGGAGCTGTTTTTT
many	TRBJ1-2	TRBV20-1	TRBD1	CSGFPRGTGNGYTF	TGCAGTGGCTTCCCCAGGGGGACAGGGAATGGCTACACCTTC
many	TRBJ1-1	TRBV11-3	.	CASSFTGLATEAFF	TGTGCCAGCAGCTTCACGGGGCTAGCCACTGAAGCTTTCTTT
.	TRBJ1-2	TRBV30	TRBD1	CAWSVTGQVHYGYTF	TGTGCCTGGAGTGTAACGGGACAGGTTCACTATGGCTACACCTTC